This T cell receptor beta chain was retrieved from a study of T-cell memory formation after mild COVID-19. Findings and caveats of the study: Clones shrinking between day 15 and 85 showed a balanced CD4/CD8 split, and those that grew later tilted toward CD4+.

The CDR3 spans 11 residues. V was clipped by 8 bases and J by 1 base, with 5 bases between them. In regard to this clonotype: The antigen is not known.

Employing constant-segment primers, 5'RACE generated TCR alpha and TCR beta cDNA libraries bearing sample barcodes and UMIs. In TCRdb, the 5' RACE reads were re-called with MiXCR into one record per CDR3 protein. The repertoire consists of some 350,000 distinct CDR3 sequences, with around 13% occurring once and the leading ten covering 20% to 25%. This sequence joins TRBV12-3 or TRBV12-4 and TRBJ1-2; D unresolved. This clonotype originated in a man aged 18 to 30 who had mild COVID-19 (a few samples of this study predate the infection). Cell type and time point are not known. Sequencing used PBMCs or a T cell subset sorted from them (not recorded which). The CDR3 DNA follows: TGTGCCAGCGGGGTTAACTATGGCTACACCTTC. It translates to CASGVNYGYTF.